This TCR beta chain was found in a study of T cell responses to AZD1222 COVID-19 vaccine. Study outcomes and limitations: Just a handful of people given AZD1222 tested seropositive at baseline.

The V and J ends lost 1 base and 4 bases respectively, with 8 bases between them. This CDR3 has 13 residues. Assay used: immunoSEQ multiplex PCR; TCRdb lists only in-frame clones, some missing. This sample has 70,000 to 100,000 clones; 70% to 90% occur once, and the top ten carry about 3.4%. As concerns this clone: Its antigen is undetermined.

The TCR sequence derives from an adult who received the AZD1222 COVID-19 vaccine. This material consisted of peripheral blood, taken 28 days after the second AZD1222 dose. The chain recombines TRBV12-3 or TRBV12-4 with TRBJ2-7; D uncertain. The CDR3 coding sequence is TGTGCCAGCAGTTTAGGTAGTCATTACGAGCAGTACTTC. Translation gives CASSLGSHYEQYF.